This T cell receptor beta chain was identified during a study of T-cell reconstitution after alpha-beta-depleted transplantation in children. Broader study findings: After transplant, high TCRbeta diversity at day 60 in some patients arose from surviving recipient T cells and thymic progenitors.

The germline gives CDR1 SGHRS, CDR2 YFSETQ. The CDR3 runs 16 residues. V was clipped by 0 bases and J by 0 bases; unmatched bases: 5. The library targeted TCRbeta and was prepared with unique molecular identifiers. In TCRdb, the PCR reads were re-called with MiXCR into one record per CDR3 protein. Of 70,000 to 95,000 distinct CDR3 sequences in the sample, 18% are singletons; the top ten hold about half. As regards this clonotype: What it binds is unknown.

The sample consisted of PBMCs, mostly from graft donor cells, taken 360 days after TCRalphabeta/CD19-depleted stem cell transplant. This TCR was recovered from a male patient aged 2 to 9 who had a stem cell transplant for acute lymphoblastic leukemia, so the T cells may come from the graft donor. V gene TRBV5-1 combines with J gene TRBJ1-1, with 7 positions matching TRBD1. The CDR3, as DNA: TGCGCCAGCAGCTTGGTCGCGGGGACAGTGAACACTGAAGCTTTCTTT. It specifies CASSLVAGTVNTEAFF. The full variable domain, with the rest looked up from reference TRBV5-1 and TRBJ1-1, is KAGVTQTPRYLIKTRGQQVTLSCSPISGHRSVSWYQQTPGQGLQFLFEYFSETQRNKGNFPGRFSGRQFSNSRSEMNVSTLELGDSALYLCASSLVAGTVNTEAFFGQGTRLTVV.